This T cell receptor (beta chain) was sequenced for a study of control samples from healthy donors and cancer patients. Generated by immunoSEQ multiplex PCR, the TCRdb table keeps only in-frame clones and is missing some. The sample contains under 100,000 clones, roughly nine tenths of which appear only once. Germline V gene lookup returns CDR1 SGHRS and CDR2 YFSETQ. Deletions cut 4 bases from V and 1 base from J, with 11 bases between. The length of the CDR3 is 14 residues. This chain uses TRBV5-1 with TRBJ1-1, with D tentatively TRBD1 (6 bases). The source of this sequence is a woman aged 50 to 65 with colorectal cancer. Source material: PBMCs. The CDR3, as DNA: TGCGCCAGCAGCCACGGGACACAGAACACTGAAGCTTTCTTT. Its protein is CASSHGTQNTEAFF.